This T cell receptor beta chain was obtained from a study of neoadjuvant nivolumab and ipilimumab in lung cancer. Only in-frame clones appear in the TCRdb table, and some are missing; sequencing was by immunoSEQ multiplex PCR. The table lists fewer than 2,000 clones, 85% of them singletons. The CDR3 spans 13 residues. Trimming pared 6 bases from V and 3 bases from J, leaving 12 bases between. In germline, CDR1 is MNHNS, CDR2 SASEGT. The sequencing used adjacent normal lung tissue, collected after neoadjuvant nivolumab, alone or with ipilimumab, at or shortly before surgery. The TCR was taken from an adult with non-small cell lung cancer. The genes are TRBV6-1 and TRBJ2-7, with a weak D call TRBD2 (6 bases). This chain's CDR3 is CASSRGTNYEQYF. CDR3 bases: TGTGCCAGCAGCCGGGGGACCAACTACGAGCAGTACTTC.